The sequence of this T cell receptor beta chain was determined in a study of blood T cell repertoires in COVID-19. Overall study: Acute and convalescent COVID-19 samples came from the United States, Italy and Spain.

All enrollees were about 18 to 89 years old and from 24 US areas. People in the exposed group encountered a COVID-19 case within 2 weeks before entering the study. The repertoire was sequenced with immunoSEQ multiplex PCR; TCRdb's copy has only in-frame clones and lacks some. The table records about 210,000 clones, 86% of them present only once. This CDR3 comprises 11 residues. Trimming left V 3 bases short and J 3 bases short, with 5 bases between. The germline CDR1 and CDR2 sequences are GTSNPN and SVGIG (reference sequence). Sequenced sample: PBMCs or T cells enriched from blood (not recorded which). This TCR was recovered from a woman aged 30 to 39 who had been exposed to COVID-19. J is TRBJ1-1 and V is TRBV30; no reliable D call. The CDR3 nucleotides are TGTGCCTGGAGGGCCCACACTGAAGCTTTCTTT. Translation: CAWRAHTEAFF.